This entry features one T cell receptor (beta chain) sequence. Its antigen is still unknown. It is unclear where the CDR3 begins or ends on the DNA, so no DNA is shown, and the CDR3 is as TCRdb lists it. These data come from a study of blood T cell repertoires in COVID-19 (dated by TCRdb to 2018 to 2021). Context from the whole study: The collaborator samples originated in the United States, Italy and Spain and spanned the acute and convalescent phases of COVID-19. The prospective study material was composed of cDNA or gDNA derived from T cells, B-cell-depleted T cells, or PBMCs. The sample metadata nearly always contained a de-identified subject ID, COVID-19 status, age in years and sex. Where available, HLA class I and class II types were taken from metadata supplied by the sample provider and were not determined by assay-based typing. Samples came from the ongoing ImmuneRACE study (first 160 participants) plus 1,254 subjects from 6 global collaborators. The repertoires were released in a freely available public database intended as a resource for research on the immune response to SARS-CoV-2. Deeply sampled blood TCRbeta repertoires from subjects exposed to, actively infected with, or recovered from COVID-19 were included in the dataset.

Whole blood was collected in K2EDTA tubes by collaborating institutions according to the institutions' own protocols. For TCRbeta analysis, collaborators shipped samples as frozen whole blood, isolated PBMCs, or DNA extracted from either of those sample types. The immunoSEQ Assay, a bias-controlled multiplex PCR, was used to amplify TCRbeta CDR3 regions from genomic DNA. The original pipeline was this. Nucleated cell counts per sample were estimated from amplification of reference gene primers within the assay. Sequence reads were collapsed and filtered to measure the absolute abundance of every unique TCRbeta CDR3 rearrangement. For each sample, productive Simpson clonality was calculated as the square root of Simpson's diversity index across productive rearrangements. TCRdb took over this immuneACCESS table, retaining in-frame rearrangements with V and J assigned. Such tables are incomplete; in checked studies, under half of the missing clones stem from an unresolved V gene, and the remainder is unexplained. The V and J calls and clone size come from that table; D and trimming were worked out from the DNA. The table for this sample lists some 200,000 clones; 90% of them were counted only once. The ten largest clones add up to approximately 0.48% of the sample.

From its cysteine to its phenylalanine, the CDR3 spans 17 amino acids. Here is what the overall study found, with its caveats: The quantity of clinical and demographic metadata differed by source and by participant and was supplied without curation.

This receptor was taken from a man aged 45 to 65 with acute or convalescent COVID-19. The rearrangement combines TRBV21-1 with TRBJ2-1; the D call TRBD1 from the table was never checked on the DNA. TRBV21-1 is marked as a pseudogene. Sequenced input: peripheral blood. The CDR3 region: CASSKDWGQGAKNEQFF.